This TCR beta chain was retrieved from a study of T cell repertoires in cytomegalovirus infection. Study summary: Indicated by public TCR beta signatures were CMV infection and matching HLA type. Overall study findings and caveats: Across the ex vivo response, the dominant clonotypes were HLA-C-restricted CMV-specific TCR beta clonotypes. Totalled public TCR beta family frequency picked out people who carried CMV plus the relevant HLA.

A note on this clonotype: Its antigen is not known.

TCRdb processed the reads anew with MiXCR; each CDR3 protein has one entry. This table has 250,000 to 300,000 distinct CDR3 sequences, around 15% appearing once. The receptor's source is a human donor in good health (CMV status not recorded). Some clones in this sample may be carry-over from other donors' samples. Sequencing was carried out using CD8+ T cells from PBMCs.

The CDR3 reads CASSFRGPHEQYF. The CDR3 nucleotides read TGTGCCAGCAGCTTTCGTGGGCCCCACGAGCAGTACTTC. J is TRBJ2-7 and V is TRBV7-8, with unresolved D. Trimming cost V 3 bases and J 5 bases, with 11 bases left between them. The CDR3 length is 13 residues. Germline V gene data show CDR1 as SGHVS and CDR2 as FQNEAQ. The whole variable domain, remainder taken from reference TRBV7-8 and TRBJ2-7, is GAGVSQSPRYKVAKRGQDVALRCDPISGHVSLFWYQQALGQGPEFLTYFQNEAQLDKSGLPSDRFFAERPEGSVSTLKIQRTQQEDSAVYLCASSFRGPHEQYFGPGTRLTVT.